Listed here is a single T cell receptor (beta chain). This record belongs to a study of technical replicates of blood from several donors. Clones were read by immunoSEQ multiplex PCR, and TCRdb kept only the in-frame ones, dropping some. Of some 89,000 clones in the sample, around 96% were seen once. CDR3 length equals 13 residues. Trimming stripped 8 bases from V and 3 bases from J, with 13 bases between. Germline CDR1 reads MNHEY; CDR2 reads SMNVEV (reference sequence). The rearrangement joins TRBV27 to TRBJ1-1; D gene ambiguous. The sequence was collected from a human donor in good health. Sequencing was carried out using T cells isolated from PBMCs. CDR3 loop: CASWSGSYTEAFF. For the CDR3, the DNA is TGTGCCAGCTGGTCCGGGAGCTACACTGAAGCTTTCTTT.